This TCR beta chain was identified during a study of shared clonotypes between healthy human individuals. Overall study context: The donor group consisted of two women and three men, aged 18 to 49.

V shed 0 bases and J shed 7 bases, with 16 bases lying between them. This CDR3 spans 15 amino acids. Germline V CDR1 and CDR2: WNHNN, SYGVQD (reference sequence). Measured with immunoSEQ multiplex PCR; TCRdb has only the in-frame clones, and not every one. Here the sample spans a few million clones, just over 90% being singletons. The study, taken as a whole, reports: Clonotype sharing among donors, it was expected, would be affected by sequencing depth. Researchers sampled only blood; tissue repertoires likely differ.

CD4+ cell separation produced CD45RA+ naive and CD45RA-negative memory subsets. With respect to this clone: Its matching antigen is unknown.

This receptor was taken from a man younger than 35 in good health. The chain combines TRBV10-1 with TRBJ2-7, with D perhaps TRBD2 (5 bases). The sequenced material came from naive CD4+ T cells sorted from blood. Subset indicated: CD45RA+ positively selected. The CDR3 spells CASSESEAETGEQYF. CDR3 nucleotides: TGCGCCAGCAGTGAGTCGGAGGCCGAGACGGGGGAGCAGTACTTC.